One sample yielded the 32 T cell receptor beta chains listed below, sequenced in a study of cytomegalovirus exposure and HLA in healthy donors. Method: immunoSEQ multiplex PCR; TCRdb's copy keeps in-frame clones and lacks some. This sample has tens of thousands of clones, with about 92% found just once. Input material: PBMCs. The receptors originated from a man between 18 and 35 years old in good health and CMV-seronegative.

The chain carries TRBV7-9 and TRBJ1-1, with TRBD1 matching 10 bases. This CDR3 has 16 amino acids. The germline CDR1 and CDR2 sequences are SEHNR and FQNEAQ (reference sequence). V was pared by 1 base and J by 4 bases, with 6 bases of the junction left unmatched. This chain's CDR3 is CASSLVYDRGPTEAFF. The CDR3 DNA reads as TGTGCCAGCAGCTTAGTATACGACAGGGGGCCCACTGAAGCTTTCTTT.

The chain joins TRBV27 to TRBJ2-7, with 9 nucleotides matching TRBD1. Germline V gene data show CDR1 as MNHEY and CDR2 as SMNVEV (reference sequence). V shed 5 bases and J 4 bases; nucleotides not matched to a gene: 3. The CDR3 totals 13 residues. CDR3 loop: CASSLGTGYEQYF. CDR3 DNA sequence: TGTGCCAGCAGTCTCGGGACAGGGTACGAGCAGTACTTC.

This chain uses TRBV6-5 with TRBJ2-3; 9 bases match TRBD1. V dropped 4 bases and J dropped 4; count of bases not matched to a gene: 3. This CDR3 region has 14 residues. The germline V gene has CDR1 MNHEY and CDR2 SVGAGI. CDR3 DNA sequence: TGTGCCAGCAGTTTACAGGGGGCTTCAGATACGCAGTATTTT. It translates to CASSLQGASDTQYF.

The J gene is TRBJ2-1, the V gene TRBV7-9; D not certain. Germline V gene sequence: CDR1 SEHNR, CDR2 FQNEAQ (reference sequence). CDR3 length: 17 residues. The V gene lost 3 bases and the J gene lost 6 bases, with 21 bases spanning the gap. CDR3 bases: TGTGCCAGCAGCTTCCCCCCCCCGGAGTTAAGTCGCAATGAGCAGTTCTTC. This translates into CASSFPPPELSRNEQFF.

The chain recombines TRBV29-1 with TRBJ2-2, with TRBD1 as a possible D gene (5 bases). Germline V gives CDR1 SQVTM, CDR2 ANQGSEA. CDR3 length equals 16 residues. V lost 6 bases and J lost 0, with 17 bases in between. CDR3 sequence reads: CSVAQGAGPNTGELFF. CDR3 coding DNA: TGCAGCGTCGCGCAGGGTGCTGGACCGAACACCGGGGAGCTGTTTTTT.

This chain connects TRBV23-1 to TRBJ2-2; D may be TRBD1 (6 bases). TRBV23-1 is noted as an ORF with a role that remains uncertain. The CDR3 runs 16 residues. Trimming took 2 bases from V and 4 from J, leaving 14 bases between them. The CDR3 bases are TGCGCCAGCAGTCAAGGGTCAGGGGCAGGCACCGGGGAGCTGTTTTTT. As protein: CASSQGSGAGTGELFF.

The chain uses TRBV5-6 and TRBJ2-1, with TRBD1 identical over 8 bases. Germline CDR1 is SGHDT and CDR2 is YYEEEE. Trimming removed 5 bases from V and 0 bases from J; junction bases left unmatched: 4. This CDR3 comprises 15 residues. The CDR3 DNA is TGTGCCAGCAGTTACGACAGGGGCTCCTACAATGAGCAGTTCTTC. It yields the protein CASSYDRGSYNEQFF.

V usage is TRBV28 and J usage is TRBJ1-5; D is uncertain. CDR1 is MDHEN, CDR2 SYDVKM, per germline. V gave up 3 bases and J gave up 7 bases, with 13 bases separating them. The CDR3 loop spans 14 amino acids. The CDR3 sequence is CASSLRRAGQPQHF. Written as DNA, the CDR3 is TGTGCCAGCAGTTTGAGGAGGGCCGGACAGCCCCAGCATTTT.

The chain uses TRBV5-4 and TRBJ2-1; D gene unclear. Germline V CDR1 and CDR2: SGHNT, YYREEE (reference sequence). V was trimmed by 2 bases and J by 0 bases, leaving 9 bases between them. The CDR3 is 15 amino acids. CDR3 DNA sequence: TGTGCCAGCAGCTTAAGCATTCCCTCCTACAATGAGCAGTTCTTC. This encodes CASSLSIPSYNEQFF.

The V and J genes are TRBV27 and TRBJ2-7; 9 bases map to TRBD1. Germline loops: CDR1 MNHEY, CDR2 SMNVEV (reference sequence). Trimming took 5 bases from V and 5 from J; bases not matched to a gene: 10. CDR3 length: 15 residues. The CDR3 nucleotides read TGTGCCAGCAGTACTGCCGGGACAGGGCTCAACGAGCAGTACTTC. It codes for CASSTAGTGLNEQYF.

The genes are TRBV7-9 and TRBJ1-2; 8 bases are a match to TRBD1. CDR1 SEHNR and CDR2 FQNEAQ come from the germline V gene (reference sequence). After removal of 5 bases from V and 7 bases from J, the junction contained 9 bases not matched to a gene. The CDR3 is 14 amino acids. CDR3 region: CASSPKDRDAGYTF. In DNA form, the CDR3 reads TGTGCCAGCAGCCCAAAGGACAGGGACGCTGGCTACACCTTC. Looking up the rest from reference TRBV7-9 and TRBJ1-2 gives the full variable domain: DTGVSQNPRHKITKRGQNVTFRCDPISEHNRLYWYRQTLGQGPEFLTYFQNEAQLEKSRLLSDRFSAERPKGSFSTLEIQRTEQGDSAMYLCASSPKDRDAGYTFGSGTRLTVV.

The rearrangement links TRBV9 to TRBJ2-1, with 8 bases fitting TRBD1. The germline V gene has CDR1 SGDLS and CDR2 YYNGEE. J lost 6 bases, V lost 4 bases, and 9 bases had no gene match. This CDR3 is built from 15 residues. CDR3 residues: CASSLSGGATNEQFF. DNA for the CDR3: TGTGCCAGCAGCCTTTCAGGGGGCGCCACCAATGAGCAGTTCTTC. Looking up the rest from reference TRBV9 and TRBJ2-1 gives the full variable domain: DSGVTQTPKHLITATGQRVTLRCSPRSGDLSVYWYQQSLDQGLQFLIQYYNGEERAKGNILERFSAQQFPDLHSELNLSSLELGDSALYFCASSLSGGATNEQFFGPGTRLTVL.

V usage is TRBV7-9 and J usage is TRBJ1-2, with unresolved D. Germline values: CDR1 SEHNR, CDR2 FQNEAQ (reference sequence). There are 18 residues in the CDR3. Trimming stripped 6 bases from V and 5 bases from J, with 28 bases between. Here the CDR3 DNA reads TGTGCCAGCAGGTTTCCCGCCTCGCGTCCCCTTCAAGAGTATGGCTACACCTTC. This encodes CASRFPASRPLQEYGYTF.

This sequence joins TRBV4-3 and TRBJ2-7; 8 positions match TRBD1. The CDR3 loop spans 16 amino acids. The V and J ends lost 2 bases and 2 bases, in that order; junction bases with no gene match: 8. CDR1 is LGHNA and CDR2 is YSLEER in the germline V gene. The CDR3 is CASSQTDRDPPYEQYF. CDR3 nucleotides: TGCGCCAGCAGCCAAACGGACAGGGATCCTCCCTACGAGCAGTACTTC.

J is TRBJ1-3 and V is TRBV19; the D is unclear. The CDR3 sequence is 14 residues long. Trimming took off 5 bases at V and 0 bases at J, with 8 bases between the two ends. The V gene's germline CDR1 is LNHDA and CDR2 SQIVND (reference sequence). CDR3 DNA sequence: TGTGCCAGTAGTTCAGGATTCTCTGGAAACACCATATATTTT. The encoded protein is CASSSGFSGNTIYF.

The chain combines TRBV30 with TRBJ1-2; the match to TRBD1 covers 9 bases. This CDR3 is built from 13 residues. CDR1 is GTSNPN and CDR2 is SVGIG in the germline V gene (reference sequence). After removal of 2 bases from V and 6 bases from J, the junction contained 4 bases not matched to a gene. The chain's CDR3 is CAWSRTGADGYTF. CDR3 in DNA: TGTGCCTGGAGTAGGACAGGGGCTGATGGCTACACCTTC.

This clone appeared a few times. The V and J genes are TRBV5-6 and TRBJ1-5; 12 nucleotides align to TRBD1. The CDR3 length is 16 residues. The germline V gene encodes CDR1 SGHDT and CDR2 YYEEEE. Trimming took 4 bases from V and 6 from J; bases not matched to a gene: 8. The CDR3 nucleotides read TGTGCCAGCAGCCCGTACGGGACAGGGGGCGGTCAGCCCCAGCATTTT. Translating it yields CASSPYGTGGGQPQHF. Based on the CDR3 plus reference TRBV5-6 and TRBJ1-5, the full variable domain is DAGVTQSPTHLIKTRGQQVTLRCSPKSGHDTVSWYQQALGQGPQFIFQYYEEEERQRGNFPDRFSGHQFPNYSSELNVNALLLGDSALYLCASSPYGTGGGQPQHFGDGTRLSIL.

V is TRBV5-4 and J is TRBJ2-5; D is perhaps TRBD2 (5 bases). The ends were cut back, 4 bases at V and 5 bases at J, with 15 bases in the middle. The germline CDR1 and CDR2 sequences are SGHNT and YYREEE (reference sequence). The CDR3 contains 14 residues. In DNA form, the CDR3 reads TGTGCCAGCAGCCCCGGGATTCCCGGGGAGACCCAGTACTTC. Amino acids: CASSPGIPGETQYF.

This clone is a singleton in its sample. The chain carries TRBV10-3 and TRBJ2-7, with 8 bases matching TRBD1. Germline CDR1 and CDR2: ENHRY and SYGVKD. This CDR3 region has 15 residues. Germline trimming cut 1 base from V and 6 bases from J; bases unmatched to any gene: 8. CDR3 loop: CAISEFRGPSPEQYF. CDR3 nucleotides: TGTGCCATCAGTGAGTTCAGGGGGCCCTCCCCCGAGCAGTACTTC.

V and J are TRBV4-1 and TRBJ2-6, with D unresolved. V lost 3 bases to trimming and J lost 7 bases, with 16 bases between them. Germline CDR1 and CDR2: MGHRA and YSYEKL. The CDR3 is 16 residues long. The CDR3 spells CASSQRSNLGANVLTF. As DNA, the CDR3 is TGCGCCAGCAGCCAGAGGTCGAATCTTGGCGCCAACGTCCTGACTTTC.

The V gene is TRBV7-9, the J gene TRBJ1-2; D is unresolved. The CDR3 has 14 residues. The V and J ends lost 4 bases and 6 bases respectively, with 15 bases between them. CDR1 SEHNR and CDR2 FQNEAQ come from the germline V gene (reference sequence). The chain's CDR3 is CASSSPERENGYTF. DNA of the CDR3: TGTGCCAGCAGCTCCCCCGAGAGGGAGAATGGCTACACCTTC.

This rearrangement joins TRBV18 to TRBJ1-1, with D tentatively TRBD1 (5 bases). The CDR3 covers 14 residues. Germline values: CDR1 KGHSH, CDR2 LQKENI. The V end was cut by 5 bases, the J end by 0 bases, with 10 bases between. The CDR3 loop reads CASSERGVNTEAFF. The CDR3 DNA is TGTGCCAGCTCAGAAAGGGGTGTGAACACTGAAGCTTTCTTT. The full variable domain, its missing parts supplied by reference TRBV18 and TRBJ1-1, is NAGVMQNPRHLVRRRGQEARLRCSPMKGHSHVYWYRQLPEEGLKFMVYLQKENIIDESGMPKERFSAEFPKEGPSILRIQQVVRGDSAAYFCASSERGVNTEAFFGQGTRLTVV.

J is TRBJ2-3 and V is TRBV6-5, with D perhaps TRBD2 (5 bases). The CDR3 totals 15 residues. Germline V gene sequence: CDR1 MNHEY, CDR2 SVGAGI. V was shortened by 4 bases and J by 1 base, with 12 bases between the two germline ends. The CDR3 region is CASSFGVMGTDTQYF. The CDR3 DNA reads as TGTGCCAGCAGTTTCGGGGTGATGGGCACAGATACGCAGTATTTT.

This clone appeared once. The CDR3 spells CASSRPSTGYEQFF. The CDR3 DNA follows: TGTGCCAGCAGTAGGCCCTCGACAGGTTATGAGCAGTTCTTC. This chain uses TRBV27 with TRBJ2-1, with D possibly being TRBD1 (6 bases). Trimming left V 5 bases short and J 8 bases short, with 16 bases between. CDR3 length: 14 amino acids. Germline assignment: CDR1 MNHEY and CDR2 SMNVEV (reference sequence).

The V call is TRBV5-1, the J call TRBJ1-2, with D possibly being TRBD1 (5 bases). Germline V lookup: CDR1 SGHRS, CDR2 YFSETQ. V was pared by 0 bases and J by 8 bases, with 14 bases between. The CDR3 has 14 residues. As DNA, the CDR3 is TGCGCCAGCAGCTTGGGACAGACCCGAATCGGCTACACCTTC. Translated, it gives CASSLGQTRIGYTF.

The rearrangement links TRBV6-5 to TRBJ1-4; TRBD1 matches 7 bases. J was trimmed by 8 bases and V by 4 bases; bases with no gene match: 10. Per germline, CDR1 MNHEY and CDR2 SVGAGI. The CDR3 has 15 residues. This CDR3 is CASSSQGGAGEKLFF. CDR3 in DNA: TGTGCCAGCAGTTCCCAAGGGGGCGCAGGAGAAAAACTGTTTTTT.

The V gene is TRBV2, the J gene TRBJ1-5; 11 bases match TRBD1. The CDR3 runs 16 residues. Germline assignment: CDR1 SNHLY and CDR2 FYNNEI. Trimming cost V 6 bases and J 5 bases; bases outside gene matches: 9. This CDR3 reads CASRVHGQGAHQPQHF. CDR3 nucleotides: TGTGCCAGCAGGGTCCATGGACAGGGGGCTCATCAGCCCCAGCATTTT.

This chain uses TRBV5-1 with TRBJ2-7, with 9 bases fitting TRBD1. Germline V CDR1 and CDR2: SGHRS, YFSETQ. The CDR3 has 15 amino acids. J gave up 3 bases and V 4 bases, and 8 bases lay outside the gene matches. The CDR3 nucleotides read TGCGCCAGCAGCCTAAAACAGGGGGCCCTCTACGAGCAGTACTTC. This sequence encodes CASSLKQGALYEQYF. The variable domain in full, with the rest retrieved from reference TRBV5-1 and TRBJ2-7, is KAGVTQTPRYLIKTRGQQVTLSCSPISGHRSVSWYQQTPGQGLQFLFEYFSETQRNKGNFPGRFSGRQFSNSRSEMNVSTLELGDSALYLCASSLKQGALYEQYFGPGTRLTVT.

This sequence joins TRBV6-5 and TRBJ1-1; D unresolved. The CDR3 covers 14 residues. The germline V and J ends were trimmed by 2 bases and 2 bases, with 9 bases remaining between them. The germline V gene encodes CDR1 MNHEY and CDR2 SVGAGI. The CDR3 loop reads CASSYGQANTEAFF. The CDR3 coding sequence is TGTGCCAGCAGTTACGGGCAGGCAAACACTGAAGCTTTCTTT.

This clone occurred once. As DNA, the CDR3 is TGTGCCACCAGCAGAAGGGACAGCCAAGAGACCCAGTACTTC. This gives the protein CATSRRDSQETQYF. The chain recombines TRBV15 with TRBJ2-5; TRBD1 agrees at 7 bases. Germline V lookup: CDR1 LNHNV, CDR2 YYDKDF (reference sequence). CDR3 size: 14 residues. J lost 1 base, V lost 2 bases, and 1 base had no gene match.

The rearrangement joins TRBV6-5 to TRBJ1-2; D perhaps matches TRBD1 (6 bases). The CDR3 totals 15 residues. V was pared by 0 bases and J by 9 bases, with 17 bases between. Germline-derived CDR1 and CDR2 are MNHEY and SVGAGI. The CDR3: CASSYSLRGTSSYTF. CDR3 bases: TGTGCCAGCAGTTACTCTTTGCGGGGGACAAGTAGCTACACCTTC.

The chain links TRBV6-5 to TRBJ1-2, with D possibly TRBD1 on 6 matching bases. This CDR3 is 16 amino acids long. Per the germline V gene, CDR1 is MNHEY and CDR2 is SVGAGI. Between the trimmed V and J ends, which lost 0 bases and 2 bases, there was a span of 13 bases. The CDR3: CASSYSMGQGNYGYTF. CDR3 in DNA: TGTGCCAGCAGTTACTCTATGGGGCAGGGGAACTATGGCTACACCTTC.